This T cell receptor (beta chain) was profiled in a study of lymphopenia after photon versus proton radiotherapy (dated by TCRdb to about 2019). In the study overall: The immunological effects of photon versus proton radiation therapy were compared in patients with gastrointestinal tumors who developed high-grade lymphopenia. The cohort comprised roughly 20 patients with gastrointestinal tumors who received either photon or proton therapy and then developed lymphopenia. The goal of the study was to describe how the two radiation modalities differ in their effects on the immune system.

The research as a whole found: The survival association was assessed only in patients who died, and the authors presented better survival with proton therapy as a possibility rather than a demonstrated result. After the lymphocyte count nadir, photon-treated repertoires showed oligoclonal expansion, especially of CD8+ Temra cells, which drove the drop in diversity. Proton-treated patients stayed relatively stable during treatment, while photon-treated patients lost naive T cells and TCR diversity and gained effector/memory populations. Across the cohort, an inverse correlation was found between a larger post-nadir drop in TCR diversity and overall survival time among patients who died.

Details on this clone: What this receptor recognizes is not known. The input lacks base qualities; no much larger clone sits a single base away.

Library creation used the immunoSEQ multiplex PCR assay. Alongside multiparametric flow cytometry, deep sequencing of rearranged TCR beta loci was used to profile the T cell repertoires. TCRdb's version of the immuneACCESS table is confined to in-frame rearrangements and falls short of the full clone set. An unresolved V gene accounts for under half of the shortfall where checked; the remainder is of unknown origin. Present in this sample are roughly 25,000 clones, roughly 86% of which were seen just once. The ten largest account for roughly 19% of the sample. This TCR derives from a man aged 50 or older with gastric cancer. The sequencing used peripheral blood, collected from a patient treated with photon-based radiotherapy.

The nucleotides read TGTGCCAGCAGCCCCCAGGGATACAATGAGCAGTTCTTC. It specifies CASSPQGYNEQFF. The V gene is TRBV7-3 and the J gene is TRBJ2-1, with a tentative D gene TRBD1 over 5 matching bases. From a lookup of the germline V gene, CDR1 and CDR2 are SGHTA and FQGTGA. From the cysteine up to the phenylalanine, the CDR3 has a length of 13 residues. Solely the CDR3 DNA is kept, with 39 bases framed from the first base. V drops 5 bases and J drops 4 bases, leaving 9 bases in between.